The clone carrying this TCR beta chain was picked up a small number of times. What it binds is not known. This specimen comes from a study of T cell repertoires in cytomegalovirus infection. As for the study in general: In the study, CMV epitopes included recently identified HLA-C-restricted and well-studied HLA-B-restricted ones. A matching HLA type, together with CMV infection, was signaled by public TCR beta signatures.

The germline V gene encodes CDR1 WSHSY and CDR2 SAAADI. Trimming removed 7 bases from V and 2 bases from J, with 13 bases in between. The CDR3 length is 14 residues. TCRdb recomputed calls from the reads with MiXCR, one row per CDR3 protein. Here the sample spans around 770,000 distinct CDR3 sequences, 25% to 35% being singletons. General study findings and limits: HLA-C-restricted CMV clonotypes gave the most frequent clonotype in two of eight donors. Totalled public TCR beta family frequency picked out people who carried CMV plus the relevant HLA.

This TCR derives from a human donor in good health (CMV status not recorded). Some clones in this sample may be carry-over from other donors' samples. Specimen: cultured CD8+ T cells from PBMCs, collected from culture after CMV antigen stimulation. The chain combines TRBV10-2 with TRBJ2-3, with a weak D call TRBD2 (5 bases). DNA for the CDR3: TGCGCCAGCACCCCCGAAGCGGTCACAGATACGCAGTATTTT. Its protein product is CASTPEAVTDTQYF.